Sequencing of this T cell receptor beta chain was carried out in a study of CD8 T cells in ankylosing spondylitis. Study outcomes and limitations: One TCR beta motif, made up of seven to nine highly homologous variants, appeared characteristic of ankylosing spondylitis blood.

This clonotype was observed many times. No antigen is known for it. TCRdb re-called the 5' RACE reads through MiXCR, storing one row per CDR3 protein. The sample has 240,000 or so distinct CDR3 sequences; around a tenth are singletons. The receptor was derived from a male donor with ankylosing spondylitis or in good health (not recorded which). The specimen sequenced was blood, either unsorted or a sorted T cell fraction (not recorded which).

CDR3 nucleotides: TGTGCCAGCAGTTTGGACGATCCTGGGCTCAATTGGGCCCTCCACTTT. It specifies CASSLDDPGLNWALHF. The J gene is TRBJ1-6, the V gene TRBV6-5; D is unclear. The V gene lost 4 bases and the J gene lost 14 bases, with 24 bases spanning the gap. CDR1 is MNHEY, CDR2 SVGAGI, per germline. There are 16 residues in the CDR3.